These 10 T cell receptor beta chains came from one sample sequenced in a study of blood T cell repertoires in COVID-19. Clones were sequenced by immunoSEQ multiplex PCR, and TCRdb holds only the in-frame ones, with some missing. This sample has 65,000 to 90,000 clones, with approximately 83% found just once. Source material: peripheral blood. These receptor sequences come from a woman aged 60 to 75 with acute or convalescent COVID-19.

The sample holds one count of this clone. This chain uses TRBV27 with TRBJ1-2; D is perhaps TRBD1 (5 bases). Germline-derived CDR1 and CDR2 are MNHEY and SMNVEV (reference sequence). CDR3 length: 12 amino acids. Between the trimmed V and J ends, which lost 3 bases and 4 bases, there was a span of 6 bases. The CDR3 spells CASSFRVYGYTF. In DNA, the CDR3 is TGTGCCAGCAGTTTCAGGGTCTATGGCTACACCTTC.

This chain joins TRBV3-1 (or the pseudogene TRBV3-2) and TRBJ2-2; the match to TRBD2 covers 9 bases. The CDR3 spans 16 residues. Germline loops: CDR1 LGHDT, CDR2 YNNKEL (reference sequence). Trimming cost V 4 bases and J 3 bases; bases outside gene matches: 6. CDR3 nucleotides: TGTGCCAGCAGCCCACCGGGACTAGCCTACACCGGGGAGCTGTTTTTT. Its protein product is CASSPPGLAYTGELFF.

The chain employs TRBV6-6 and TRBJ1-1; D is possibly TRBD1 (6 bases). Trimming left V 2 bases short and J 1 base short, with 8 bases between. Germline CDR1 is MNHNY and CDR2 is SVGAGI (reference sequence). This CDR3 contains 14 residues. CDR3 in DNA: TGTGCCAGCAGTTACAGGACAGCGAACACTGAAGCTTTCTTT. This translates into CASSYRTANTEAFF.

This clone was observed a handful of times. This rearrangement joins TRBV11-2 to TRBJ1-2, with 11 bases that match TRBD1. Trimming removed 5 bases from V and 3 bases from J; junction bases left unmatched: 8. The V gene's germline CDR1 is SGHAT and CDR2 FQNNGV. This CDR3 contains 16 residues. The DNA for the CDR3 is TGTGCCAGCAGCCCCTGGACAGGGGGCTTTGACTATGGCTACACCTTC. As protein: CASSPWTGGFDYGYTF.

V is TRBV11-2 and J is TRBJ2-1, with 10 bases matching TRBD2. CDR1 SGHAT and CDR2 FQNNGV come from the germline V gene. The V and J ends lost 3 bases and 5 bases, in that order; junction bases with no gene match: 4. The CDR3 spans 15 residues. CDR3 bases: TGTGCCAGCAGCTTGGGACTAGCGAGCCACAATGAGCAGTTCTTC. Translation gives CASSLGLASHNEQFF.

The chain couples TRBV10-3 to TRBJ2-2; D might be TRBD2 (10 bases). With 6 bases removed from V and 4 bases from J, the gap between germline ends came to 24 bases. Germline loops: CDR1 ENHRY, CDR2 SYGVKD. CDR3 length: 18 amino acids. The CDR3 protein is CAIRPGQGIAGGTGELFF. CDR3 nucleotide sequence: TGTGCCATCAGACCGGGACAGGGAATAGCGGGGGGCACCGGGGAGCTGTTTTTT.

The genes are TRBV7-2 and TRBJ2-3; TRBD2 agrees at 11 bases. The CDR3 contains 16 residues. The trim removed 3 bases at V and 0 bases at J, leaving 2 bases unmatched. Germline V gene data show CDR1 as SGHTA and CDR2 as FQGNSA. CDR3 coding DNA: TGTGCCAGCAGCTTGACTAGCGGGGTGAGCACAGATACGCAGTATTTT. Its protein is CASSLTSGVSTDTQYF.

The V gene is TRBV6-6, the J gene TRBJ1-1, with D possibly TRBD1 on 6 matching bases. CDR1 MNHNY and CDR2 SVGAGI come from the germline V gene (reference sequence). CDR3 length: 12 amino acids. Trimming removed 6 bases from V and 8 bases from J, with 13 bases in between. CDR3 sequence reads: CASRRDRNEAFF. The CDR3 DNA follows: TGTGCCAGCAGGCGCGACAGGAACGAAGCTTTCTTT.

The V and J genes are TRBV6-5 and TRBJ1-4; D is possibly TRBD1 (6 bases). Germline assignment: CDR1 MNHEY and CDR2 SVGAGI. The CDR3 contains 14 residues. Trimming stripped 6 bases from V and 3 bases from J, with 11 bases between. DNA for the CDR3: TGTGCCAGCAGACCAGGGGAGCCTAATGAAAAACTGTTTTTT. This gives the protein CASRPGEPNEKLFF.

This clone was recorded only once. The chain links TRBV6-5 to TRBJ1-1; TRBD1 matches 8 bases. CDR1 is MNHEY, CDR2 SVGAGI, per germline. Trimming took 6 bases from V and 0 from J; bases not matched to a gene: 6. CDR3 size: 15 residues. CDR3 protein: CASSGQGGMNTEAFF. The CDR3 DNA follows: TGTGCCAGCAGCGGACAGGGTGGCATGAACACTGAAGCTTTCTTT.